Listed below are T cell receptor beta chains from one sample, sequenced in a study of radiotherapy plus CTLA-4 blockade in lung cancer. Method: immunoSEQ multiplex PCR; TCRdb's copy keeps in-frame clones and lacks some. Of about 45,000 clones in the sample, around 76% are singletons; the top ten hold just under 8.5%. Sequences were derived from peripheral blood, sampled from a patient treated with radiotherapy plus ipilimumab. The receptors were sampled from a human donor with non-small cell lung cancer who had stable disease on radiotherapy plus ipilimumab. CDR3s include the opening cysteine and the closing phenylalanine or tryptophan. A D gene is named only where the DNA matches it firmly. Not every row has a clone size; where given, it reads once, few, many or a size class.

j_call: TRBJ1-6; d_call: -; clone_size: -; v_call: TRBV5-6; cdr3_nt: TGTGCCAGCAGCCTCTCGACAGTCCTGCTTGATTCACCCCTCCACTTT; cdr3_aa: CASSLSTVLLDSPLHF
j_call: TRBJ1-3; d_call: -; clone_size: -; v_call: TRBV2; cdr3_nt: TGTGCCAGCAGTGAACACCTGGGCAGCCTCTCTGGAAACACCATATATTTT; cdr3_aa: CASSEHLGSLSGNTIYF
j_call: TRBJ2-1; d_call: -; clone_size: -; v_call: TRBV11-2; cdr3_nt: TGTGCCAGCAGCCTCCGGTGGGAGCAGTTCTTC; cdr3_aa: CASSLRWEQFF
j_call: TRBJ1-5; d_call: -; clone_size: few; v_call: TRBV11-2; cdr3_nt: TGTGCCAGCTCTTCCCTAGGGGGTAGAAGCAATCAGCCCCAGCATTTT; cdr3_aa: CASSSLGGRSNQPQHF
j_call: TRBJ1-2; d_call: -; clone_size: -; v_call: TRBV18; cdr3_nt: TGTGCCAGCTCACCCCAAAGAGCTAACTATGGCTACACCTTC; cdr3_aa: CASSPQRANYGYTF
j_call: TRBJ2-3; d_call: -; clone_size: -; v_call: TRBV20-1; cdr3_nt: TGCAGTGCAACGGACTCTTATACGCAGTATTTT; cdr3_aa: CSATDSYTQYF
j_call: TRBJ1-1; d_call: TRBD1; clone_size: -; v_call: TRBV4-3; cdr3_nt: TGCGCCAGCAGTCGAACCGGGACAGGGATAGCTTTCTTT; cdr3_aa: CASSRTGTGIAFF
j_call: TRBJ1-5; d_call: -; clone_size: -; v_call: TRBV7-6; cdr3_nt: TGTGCCAGCAGCTTAGAATCAGGATTAAATCAGCCCCAGCATTTT; cdr3_aa: CASSLESGLNQPQHF
j_call: TRBJ1-4; d_call: -; clone_size: -; v_call: TRBV7-2; cdr3_nt: TGTGCCAGCAGCTTCCAGGCGGGGAATGAAAAACTGTTTTTT; cdr3_aa: CASSFQAGNEKLFF
j_call: TRBJ2-7; d_call: TRBD1; clone_size: -; v_call: TRBV5-1; cdr3_nt: TGCGCCAGCAGTGGGACAGGGGGTTCCTACGAGCAGTACTTC; cdr3_aa: CASSGTGGSYEQYF
j_call: TRBJ1-4; d_call: -; clone_size: few; v_call: TRBV5-1; cdr3_nt: TGCGCCAGCAGACGGACAGCCTCCGATGAAAAACTGTTTTTT; cdr3_aa: CASRRTASDEKLFF
j_call: TRBJ1-2; d_call: -; clone_size: -; v_call: TRBV6-5; cdr3_nt: TGTGCCAGCAGTTACTCGAGAGGAAGCTACATGGATGGCTACACCTTC; cdr3_aa: CASSYSRGSYMDGYTF
j_call: TRBJ1-4; d_call: -; clone_size: -; v_call: TRBV7-9; cdr3_nt: TGTGCCAGCAGCCCTGGGACGGTGAATGAAAAACTGTTTTTT; cdr3_aa: CASSPGTVNEKLFF
j_call: TRBJ1-4; d_call: -; clone_size: few; v_call: TRBV6-5; cdr3_nt: TGTGCCAGCAGTCCGGACAGCAATGAAAAACTGTTTTTT; cdr3_aa: CASSPDSNEKLFF
j_call: TRBJ2-3; d_call: -; clone_size: -; v_call: TRBV11-3; cdr3_nt: TGTGCCAGCAGCGATCCGACAGAGGGGACAGATACGCAGTATTTT; cdr3_aa: CASSDPTEGTDTQYF
j_call: TRBJ1-1; d_call: -; clone_size: -; v_call: TRBV4-3; cdr3_nt: TGCGCCAGCAGCCAAGACGGGGGAATAGGTTTATACGCACAAAGGGCTTTCTTT; cdr3_aa: CASSQDGGIGLYAQRAFF
j_call: TRBJ1-3; d_call: -; clone_size: -; v_call: TRBV6-1; cdr3_nt: TGTGCCAGCGCCGGAGAAGGAAACACCATATATTTT; cdr3_aa: CASAGEGNTIYF
j_call: TRBJ1-4; d_call: -; clone_size: few; v_call: TRBV7-9; cdr3_nt: TGTGCCAGCAGCTTCAGGGGAGGGGAAGAAAAACTGTTTTTT; cdr3_aa: CASSFRGGEEKLFF
j_call: TRBJ2-5; d_call: TRBD1; clone_size: -; v_call: TRBV6-6; cdr3_nt: TGTGCCAGCAGTGACAGACAGGGTTGGGAAGAGACCCAGTACTTC; cdr3_aa: CASSDRQGWEETQYF
j_call: TRBJ1-1; d_call: TRBD1; clone_size: -; v_call: TRBV7-2; cdr3_nt: TGTGCCAGCAGCCCCCGGACAGGGGGCACTGAAGCTTTCTTT; cdr3_aa: CASSPRTGGTEAFF
j_call: TRBJ2-3; d_call: TRBD2; clone_size: -; v_call: TRBV29-1; cdr3_nt: TGCAGCGTTGAAAGGGGACTAGCGCTAGCTAGCACAGATACGCAGTATTTT; cdr3_aa: CSVERGLALASTDTQYF
j_call: TRBJ1-5; d_call: TRBD1; clone_size: -; v_call: TRBV6-6; cdr3_nt: TGTGCCAGCAGTTCCGCCGGGACAGGGAATCAGCCCCAGCATTTT; cdr3_aa: CASSSAGTGNQPQHF
j_call: TRBJ1-2; d_call: TRBD1; clone_size: -; v_call: TRBV27; cdr3_nt: TGTGCCACCAAGACAGGGGACTATGGCTACACCTTC; cdr3_aa: CATKTGDYGYTF
j_call: TRBJ1-4; d_call: TRBD1; clone_size: -; v_call: TRBV5-1; cdr3_nt: TGCGCCAGCAGCACAGGGGTGGCAACTAATGAAAAACTGTTTTTT; cdr3_aa: CASSTGVATNEKLFF
j_call: TRBJ1-1; d_call: -; clone_size: -; v_call: TRBV6-5; cdr3_nt: TGTGCCAGCAGACTCGGACCGATGAACACTGAAGCTTTCTTT; cdr3_aa: CASRLGPMNTEAFF
j_call: TRBJ1-2; d_call: -; clone_size: once; v_call: TRBV29-1; cdr3_nt: TGCAGCGTCCCGGTGGGGGGTGGCTACACCTTC; cdr3_aa: CSVPVGGGYTF
j_call: TRBJ1-2; d_call: -; clone_size: -; v_call: TRBV5-4; cdr3_nt: TGTGCCGCAGGACAGAACTATGGCTACACCTTC; cdr3_aa: CAAGQNYGYTF
j_call: TRBJ1-1; d_call: TRBD1; clone_size: -; v_call: TRBV5-3; cdr3_nt: TGTGCCAGAAGCCCCCGGGACAGGGAGCTCATGAACACTGAAGCTTTCTTT; cdr3_aa: CARSPRDRELMNTEAFF
j_call: TRBJ1-4; d_call: -; clone_size: -; v_call: TRBV11-2; cdr3_nt: TGTGCCAGCAGCTTCGGAGCTAATGAAAAACTGTTTTTT; cdr3_aa: CASSFGANEKLFF
j_call: TRBJ1-2; d_call: -; clone_size: -; v_call: TRBV19; cdr3_nt: TGTGCCAGTAGTACCCGTACGTATGGCTACACCTTC; cdr3_aa: CASSTRTYGYTF
j_call: TRBJ2-2; d_call: TRBD2; clone_size: once; v_call: TRBV5-1; cdr3_nt: TGCGCCAGCAGCTTCAGCGGGGGGGACACCGGGGAGCTGTTTTTT; cdr3_aa: CASSFSGGDTGELFF
j_call: TRBJ2-2; d_call: TRBD1; clone_size: -; v_call: TRBV7-8; cdr3_nt: TGTGCCAGCAGATTTAAGACAGGGGCTGCGGGGGAGCTGTTTTTT; cdr3_aa: CASRFKTGAAGELFF
j_call: TRBJ2-5; d_call: TRBD2; clone_size: few; v_call: TRBV5-1; cdr3_nt: TGCGCCAGCAGCCCAGGACTAGCAGAGGGAGAGACCCAGTACTTC; cdr3_aa: CASSPGLAEGETQYF
j_call: TRBJ2-3; d_call: TRBD2; clone_size: -; v_call: TRBV10-1; cdr3_nt: TGCGCCAGCAGTGATAGCGGGGGGGCAACAGATACGCAGTATTTT; cdr3_aa: CASSDSGGATDTQYF
j_call: TRBJ1-6; d_call: -; clone_size: -; v_call: TRBV7-9; cdr3_nt: TGTGCCAGCAGCTTAAAGGGGCCCTTTAATTCACCCCTCCACTTT; cdr3_aa: CASSLKGPFNSPLHF
j_call: TRBJ2-5; d_call: TRBD1; clone_size: -; v_call: TRBV2; cdr3_nt: TGTGCCAGCAGTGAAGGGGGGGGACAGGGGGGGCTGGTAGAGACCCAGTACTTC; cdr3_aa: CASSEGGGQGGLVETQYF
j_call: TRBJ2-1; d_call: -; clone_size: few; v_call: TRBV7-9; cdr3_nt: TGTGCCAGCAGCGGGTCGTTAAACAATGAGCAGTTCTTC; cdr3_aa: CASSGSLNNEQFF
j_call: TRBJ1-1; d_call: -; clone_size: -; v_call: TRBV27; cdr3_nt: TGTGCCAGCAGCCGCGGGACCTCATTGAACACTGAAGCTTTCTTT; cdr3_aa: CASSRGTSLNTEAFF
j_call: TRBJ2-3; d_call: -; clone_size: few; v_call: TRBV25-1; cdr3_nt: TGTGCCAGCAGTGACTCCGGGGGTCCAGATACGCAGTATTTT; cdr3_aa: CASSDSGGPDTQYF
j_call: TRBJ1-6; d_call: -; clone_size: few; v_call: TRBV11-2; cdr3_nt: TGTGCCAGCAGCTTACGTTTTAATTCACCCCTCCACTTT; cdr3_aa: CASSLRFNSPLHF
j_call: TRBJ1-6; d_call: TRBD1; clone_size: -; v_call: TRBV6-1; cdr3_nt: TGTGCCAGCAGTCCGGGACAGGGAAATAATTCACCCCTCCACTTT; cdr3_aa: CASSPGQGNNSPLHF
j_call: TRBJ2-3; d_call: TRBD1; clone_size: -; v_call: TRBV5-4; cdr3_nt: TGTGCCAGCAGCTTTCAAACAGGGGCAGATACGCAGTATTTT; cdr3_aa: CASSFQTGADTQYF
j_call: TRBJ1-1; d_call: -; clone_size: -; v_call: TRBV19; cdr3_nt: TGTGCCAGTTGGGACCGCGGACTGATGAACACTGAAGCTTTCTTT; cdr3_aa: CASWDRGLMNTEAFF
j_call: TRBJ2-5; d_call: -; clone_size: -; v_call: TRBV2; cdr3_nt: TGTGCCAGCAGTGAAGAGTATCGGGGAGGAGAGACCCAGTACTTC; cdr3_aa: CASSEEYRGGETQYF
j_call: TRBJ2-5; d_call: -; clone_size: -; v_call: TRBV7-9; cdr3_nt: TGTGCCAGCAGCTCAGGAAGGGAGACCCAGTACTTC; cdr3_aa: CASSSGRETQYF
j_call: TRBJ1-1; d_call: TRBD1; clone_size: -; v_call: TRBV11-2; cdr3_nt: TGTGCCAGCAGTCTAAAGGGGACAGGGGGGTCTGAAGCTTTCTTT; cdr3_aa: CASSLKGTGGSEAFF
j_call: TRBJ1-1; d_call: -; clone_size: -; v_call: TRBV6-1; cdr3_nt: TGTGCCAGCAGTTATCGAATAGAGAACACTGAAGCTTTCTTT; cdr3_aa: CASSYRIENTEAFF
j_call: TRBJ2-4; d_call: -; clone_size: -; v_call: TRBV5-8; cdr3_nt: TGTGCCAGCAGCTTGACCCTCGGAGCCAAAAACATTCAGTACTTC; cdr3_aa: CASSLTLGAKNIQYF
j_call: TRBJ1-1; d_call: -; clone_size: -; v_call: TRBV27; cdr3_nt: TGTGCCAGCAAACCAGTCGCGGAGAGGGTCACTGAAGCTTTCTTT; cdr3_aa: CASKPVAERVTEAFF
j_call: TRBJ2-1; d_call: TRBD2; clone_size: -; v_call: TRBV6-6; cdr3_nt: TGTGCCAGCAGTTACGGGGGGGATGAGCAGTTCTTC; cdr3_aa: CASSYGGDEQFF
j_call: TRBJ2-6; d_call: -; clone_size: -; v_call: TRBV15; cdr3_nt: TGTGCCACCAGCAGAGAAGGCAGTTTCTCTGGGGCCAACGTCCTGACTTTC; cdr3_aa: CATSREGSFSGANVLTF
j_call: TRBJ1-3; d_call: -; clone_size: few; v_call: TRBV5-1; cdr3_nt: TGCGCCAGCAGCGGTGTGCCCTCTGGAAACACCATATATTTT; cdr3_aa: CASSGVPSGNTIYF
j_call: TRBJ2-3; d_call: -; clone_size: -; v_call: TRBV10-3; cdr3_nt: TGTGCCATCAGTGAGTCTGCAGATACGCAGTATTTT; cdr3_aa: CAISESADTQYF
j_call: TRBJ1-4; d_call: -; clone_size: -; v_call: TRBV9; cdr3_nt: TGTGCCAGCAGCGAGGTAATGGACAGTGCTAATGAAAAACTGTTTTTT; cdr3_aa: CASSEVMDSANEKLFF
j_call: TRBJ2-5; d_call: TRBD2; clone_size: -; v_call: TRBV19; cdr3_nt: TGTGCCAGTAGTATTCTAGCGGGGTTAAAGACCCAGTACTTC; cdr3_aa: CASSILAGLKTQYF
j_call: TRBJ1-6; d_call: -; clone_size: -; v_call: TRBV6-6; cdr3_nt: TGTGCCAGCAGTTACTCACCCCGGAGCAATTCACCCCTCCACTTT; cdr3_aa: CASSYSPRSNSPLHF
j_call: TRBJ2-3; d_call: TRBD1; clone_size: -; v_call: TRBV7-3; cdr3_nt: TGTGCCAGCCGGGACAGGGGTAGCACAGATACGCAGTATTTT; cdr3_aa: CASRDRGSTDTQYF